A selection of T cell receptor beta chains follows, all from one sample in a study of OX40 agonist ivuxolimab in advanced cancers. Produced via immunoSEQ multiplex PCR; TCRdb's table is partial and in-frame only. Of under 60,000 clones in the sample, approximately 94% were seen once. Sequencing was performed on CD4+ or CD8+ T cells sorted from blood, taken in a trial of the OX40 agonist ivuxolimab. All receptors derive from an adult with an advanced solid tumor such as melanoma, head and neck, liver or kidney cancer. Both conserved end residues are part of each CDR3. The order of the fields is clone size, D gene, J gene, V gene, CDR3 protein, CDR3 DNA. A D gene is named only where the DNA matches it firmly. Clone size appears in some rows only: once, few, many, or a class for an expanded clone.

. | . | TRBJ2-7 | TRBV9 | CASSVSGGEQYF | TGTGCCAGCAGCGTCTCCGGGGGCGAGCAGTACTTC
. | TRBD2 | TRBJ2-1 | TRBV9 | CASSIREGSYNEQFF | TGTGCCAGCAGCATCCGGGAGGGGTCCTACAATGAGCAGTTCTTC
. | TRBD1 | TRBJ1-2 | TRBV27 | CASSLRDRGSDVYGYTF | TGTGCCAGCAGTTTAAGGGACAGGGGGAGCGACGTCTATGGCTACACCTTC
. | TRBD1 | TRBJ2-7 | TRBV28 | CASRRTGVAYEQYF | TGTGCCAGCAGGCGGACAGGGGTAGCCTACGAGCAGTACTTC
. | TRBD2 | TRBJ2-7 | TRBV28 | CASSLSAGGSYEQYF | TGTGCCAGCAGTTTATCAGCGGGAGGTTCCTACGAGCAGTACTTC
. | . | TRBJ2-1 | TRBV9 | CASSTSGFYNEQFF | TGTGCCAGCAGCACGAGCGGGTTTTACAATGAGCAGTTCTTC
. | . | TRBJ2-3 | TRBV15 | CATSRVGLEWEFTDTQYF | TGTGCCACCAGCAGAGTCGGGTTGGAGTGGGAATTCACAGATACGCAGTATTTT
. | . | TRBJ1-1 | TRBV2 | CAQLRGSEAFF | TGTGCTCAGCTTCGGGGGTCTGAAGCTTTCTTT
. | . | TRBJ1-5 | TRBV9 | CASSVGDRPNQPQHF | TGTGCCAGCAGCGTAGGAGACAGACCCAATCAGCCCCAGCATTTT
. | TRBD1 | TRBJ2-5 | TRBV9 | CASSDRTGTVGETQYF | TGTGCCAGCAGCGACCGAACCGGGACAGTGGGAGAGACCCAGTACTTC
once | TRBD1 | TRBJ2-1 | TRBV13 | CASSDRDSDNEQFF | TGTGCCAGCAGCGACCGGGACAGCGACAATGAGCAGTTCTTC
. | . | TRBJ2-7 | TRBV6-4 | CASSDQRASSRRLFVYEQYF | TGTGCCAGCAGTGATCAAAGGGCCTCCTCTCGGCGGCTCTTCGTGTACGAGCAGTACTTC
. | . | TRBJ1-1 | TRBV5-6 | CASSLGSTEAFF | TGTGCCAGCAGCTTGGGATCCACTGAAGCTTTCTTT
. | . | TRBJ2-7 | TRBV7-8 | CASSPPSWEQYF | TGTGCCAGCAGTCCCCCGTCCTGGGAGCAGTACTTC
. | TRBD2 | TRBJ2-1 | TRBV9 | CASSVGLAGGSEQFF | TGTGCCAGCAGCGTAGGACTAGCGGGAGGATCTGAGCAGTTCTTC
. | TRBD2 | TRBJ2-7 | TRBV4-3 | CASSLGLAGVSEQYF | TGCGCCAGCAGCCTCGGACTAGCGGGAGTGAGCGAGCAGTACTTC
. | . | TRBJ2-7 | TRBV29-1 | CSVEDSYGYEQYF | TGCAGCGTTGAAGACTCCTACGGCTACGAGCAGTACTTC
. | . | TRBJ2-2 | TRBV7-8 | CASSRTVLSNTGELFF | TGTGCCAGCAGCCGAACAGTACTGTCGAACACCGGGGAGCTGTTTTTT
. | . | TRBJ1-5 | TRBV30 | CAWSGGVGSNQPQHF | TGTGCCTGGAGCGGGGGGGTGGGTAGCAATCAGCCCCAGCATTTT
. | TRBD2 | TRBJ2-3 | TRBV7-9 | CASSQVQRGSTDTQYF | TGTGCCAGCAGTCAGGTCCAGCGGGGTAGCACAGATACGCAGTATTTT
. | . | TRBJ2-1 | TRBV6-1 | CASSVEEQFF | TGTGCCAGCAGTGTTGAGGAGCAGTTCTTC
. | . | TRBJ2-2 | TRBV27 | CASSPRVAGELFF | TGTGCCAGCAGTCCTCGCGTCGCGGGGGAGCTGTTTTTT
. | . | TRBJ2-3 | TRBV4-3 | CASSQDIQEVIDTQYF | TGCGCCAGCAGCCAAGATATACAGGAAGTTATAGATACGCAGTATTTT
. | . | TRBJ1-5 | TRBV19 | CASTTGGVGQPQHF | TGTGCCAGTACCACGGGAGGGGTGGGTCAGCCCCAGCATTTT
. | TRBD2 | TRBJ2-7 | TRBV7-8 | CASKGLAGGIDEQYF | TGTGCCAGCAAGGGACTAGCGGGAGGTATAGACGAGCAGTACTTC
. | . | TRBJ2-7 | TRBV27 | CASSSPPSVLPYEQYF | TGTGCCAGCAGTTCCCCCCCCAGCGTCCTTCCCTACGAGCAGTACTTC
few | . | TRBJ1-5 | TRBV5-6 | CASSLAGSNQPQHF | TGTGCCAGCAGCTTGGCCGGCAGCAATCAGCCCCAGCATTTT
few | . | TRBJ1-1 | TRBV19 | CASRLNTEAFF | TGTGCCAGTAGACTTAACACTGAAGCTTTCTTT
. | . | TRBJ2-2 | TRBV27 | CASSTKYRDTNTGELFF | TGTGCCAGCAGTACTAAATACCGGGACACTAACACCGGGGAGCTGTTTTTT
. | . | TRBJ2-3 | TRBV30 | CAWSDLSGLSTDTQYF | TGTGCCTGGAGTGATTTGAGCGGACTTAGCACAGATACGCAGTATTTT
. | TRBD2 | TRBJ2-1 | TRBV7-6 | CASSAAGAYNEQFF | TGTGCCAGCAGCGCAGCGGGGGCGTACAATGAGCAGTTCTTC
. | TRBD2 | TRBJ2-1 | TRBV29-1 | CSVSGAGGPFNEQFF | TGCAGCGTTAGCGGTGCGGGAGGGCCATTCAATGAGCAGTTCTTC
. | TRBD2 | TRBJ2-1 | TRBV5-4 | CASSSPLAVEQFF | TGTGCCAGCAGCAGTCCCCTAGCGGTTGAGCAGTTCTTC
. | . | TRBJ2-7 | TRBV30 | CAWSHWLRAYEQYF | TGTGCCTGGAGTCACTGGTTACGGGCCTACGAGCAGTACTTC
. | TRBD2 | TRBJ2-1 | TRBV27 | CASSLEPGLGPSSSYNEQFF | TGTGCCAGCAGTTTGGAGCCGGGACTAGGCCCCTCCTCATCCTACAATGAGCAGTTCTTC